The next 31 T cell receptor beta chains were all read from a single sample in a study of blood T cell repertoires in COVID-19. Here immunoSEQ multiplex PCR was the method, and the copy in TCRdb shows in-frame clones only, minus some. Among 250,000 or so clones, about 89% were seen once, and the ten largest hold 8.5% to 9%. Sample: peripheral blood. The origin of the receptors is a man between 35 and 55 years old with active or convalescent COVID-19.

The chain joins TRBV4-1 to TRBJ2-1, with D tentatively TRBD2 (5 bases). The V gene's germline CDR1 is MGHRA and CDR2 YSYEKL. The V end was cut by 0 bases, the J end by 4 bases, with 22 bases between. The CDR3 contains 19 residues. CDR3 sequence (DNA): TGCGCCAGCAGCCAAGATTATTTTGGTAGCGACGGGAATTACAATGAGCAGTTCTTC. Its translation is CASSQDYFGSDGNYNEQFF.

The V and J genes are TRBV15 and TRBJ1-2; D may be TRBD1 (5 bases). The CDR3 length is 14 residues. The V and J ends lost 0 bases and 8 bases respectively, with 13 bases between them. Germline CDR1 LNHNV, CDR2 YYDKDF (reference sequence). The CDR3 DNA follows: TGTGCCACCAGCAGAGATCTCGGGGGGATGGGCTACACCTTC. The encoded protein is CATSRDLGGMGYTF.

In this sample, this clone turned up once. V and J are TRBV5-1 and TRBJ2-1; 7 positions match TRBD2. CDR1 and CDR2 (germline): SGHRS, YFSETQ. V shed 5 bases, J shed 8 bases, and the junction held 13 bases outside the gene matches. The CDR3 is made up of 15 amino acids. CDR3 region: CASRGSGLEVDEQFF. The CDR3 DNA reads TGCGCCAGCAGGGGGAGTGGACTAGAAGTAGATGAGCAGTTCTTC.

The chain combines TRBV20-1 with TRBJ2-2, with D perhaps matching TRBD2 (6 bases). The germline V gene encodes CDR1 DFQATT and CDR2 SNEGSKA (reference sequence). The CDR3 is 14 residues long. Trimming pared 3 bases from V and 3 bases from J, leaving 11 bases between. The CDR3 region is CSASRREDTGELFF. For the CDR3, the DNA is TGCAGTGCTAGTAGAAGGGAGGACACCGGGGAGCTGTTTTTT.

The chain is built from TRBV10-3 and TRBJ2-5; no clear D gene. Germline CDR1 is ENHRY and CDR2 is SYGVKD. The CDR3 contains 13 residues. V was pared by 1 base and J by 2 bases, with 5 bases between. Written as DNA, the CDR3 is TGTGCCATCAGTGAGTACGGGCAAGAGACCCAGTACTTC. As protein: CAISEYGQETQYF.

The genes are TRBV27 and TRBJ1-6; D perhaps matches TRBD1 (5 bases). Deletions cut 4 bases from V and 8 bases from J, with 12 bases between. CDR1 MNHEY and CDR2 SMNVEV come from the germline V gene (reference sequence). The CDR3 is 14 residues long. The DNA for the CDR3 is TGTGCCAGCAGTTGGGGGGGTTATGATTCACCCCTCCACTTT. The encoded protein is CASSWGGYDSPLHF.

The V call is TRBV5-1, the J call TRBJ1-2; 9 nucleotides line up with TRBD1. Trimming removed 0 bases from V and 5 bases from J; junction bases left unmatched: 8. Germline-derived CDR1 and CDR2 are SGHRS and YFSETQ. The CDR3 loop spans 16 amino acids. CDR3 region: CASSLGQGVSSYGYTF. CDR3 nucleotides: TGCGCCAGCAGCTTGGGACAGGGGGTATCCTCTTATGGCTACACCTTC.

The V and J genes are TRBV28 and TRBJ2-7; 7 bases align to TRBD2. Per germline, CDR1 MDHEN and CDR2 SYDVKM. V gave up 2 bases and J gave up 4 bases; unmatched junction bases: 2. The CDR3 contains 13 residues. CDR3 in amino acids: CASSLLAVYEQYF. The DNA of the CDR3 is TGTGCCAGCAGTTTACTAGCGGTATACGAGCAGTACTTC.

The gene calls are TRBV24-1 and TRBJ2-3, with 11 bases lining up with TRBD2. There are 17 residues in the CDR3. The V gene end was trimmed by 1 base and the J gene end by 2 bases; junction bases not matched to a gene: 4. In germline, CDR1 is KGHDR, CDR2 SFDVKD. The CDR3 spells CATSDFSSGGPTDTQYF. The CDR3 coding sequence is TGTGCCACCAGTGATTTCTCTAGCGGGGGGCCCACAGATACGCAGTATTTT.

V and J are TRBV28 and TRBJ2-3, with 12 bases aligning to TRBD2. After removal of 1 base from V and 5 bases from J, the junction contained 4 bases not matched to a gene. This CDR3 is built from 16 residues. Germline V lookup: CDR1 MDHEN, CDR2 SYDVKM. CDR3 in amino acids: CASSLSSGGARDTQYF. DNA for the CDR3: TGTGCCAGCAGTTTATCTAGCGGGGGGGCTAGAGATACGCAGTATTTT.

The chain has TRBV19 and TRBJ2-1; 8 bases map to TRBD1. V lost 6 bases and J lost 0; bases outside the gene matches: 4. This CDR3 region has 15 residues. Per germline, CDR1 LNHDA and CDR2 SQIVND (reference sequence). Here the CDR3 DNA reads TGTGCCAGTAGCCTGACAGGGGACTCCTACAATGAGCAGTTCTTC. Its protein is CASSLTGDSYNEQFF.

The chain is built from TRBV2 and TRBJ1-5; 10 bases agree with TRBD1. Germline trimming cut 5 bases from V and 7 bases from J; bases unmatched to any gene: 8. CDR1 is SNHLY and CDR2 is FYNNEI in the germline V gene. CDR3 length: 15 amino acids. CDR3 nucleotides: TGTGCCAGCAGTCTCGACAGGGGGCATGGGCAGCCCCAGCATTTT. Its protein is CASSLDRGHGQPQHF.

The gene calls are TRBV9 and TRBJ1-6, with D tentatively TRBD1 (5 bases). The germline CDR1 and CDR2 sequences are SGDLS and YYNGEE. The CDR3 totals 15 residues. Trimming took off 3 bases at V and 6 bases at J, with 13 bases between the two ends. CDR3 nucleotides: TGTGCCAGCAGCGCGGGGGGAAGCGTTAATTCACCCCTCCACTTT. Protein: CASSAGGSVNSPLHF.

The V and J genes are TRBV5-1 and TRBJ2-5, with D unresolved. This CDR3 is 16 amino acids long. Germline V gene sequence: CDR1 SGHRS, CDR2 YFSETQ. The V end was cut by 0 bases, the J end by 3 bases, with 15 bases between. The CDR3 sequence: CASSLVPGSIEETQYF. The DNA of the CDR3 is TGCGCCAGCAGCTTGGTGCCGGGTTCTATCGAAGAGACCCAGTACTTC.

This clone was recorded only once. The chain combines TRBV9 with TRBJ2-3; TRBD2 agrees at 8 bases. The germline gives CDR1 SGDLS, CDR2 YYNGEE. The J segment lost 6 bases and the V segment lost 0 bases, leaving 3 bases of the junction unmatched. This CDR3 is built from 14 residues. The CDR3 here is CASSVGGTRDTQYF. CDR3 nucleotides: TGTGCCAGCAGCGTAGGAGGGACTAGGGATACGCAGTATTTT.

The chain is built from TRBV14 and TRBJ2-3; 8 bases match TRBD1. CDR3 length equals 15 residues. V trimming: 5 bases; J trimming: 1 base; junction bases outside the gene matches: 5. Germline values: CDR1 SGHDN, CDR2 FVKESK. This CDR3 is CASSVKTGGTDTQYF. The CDR3 bases are TGTGCCAGCAGCGTAAAGACAGGGGGCACAGATACGCAGTATTTT.

This rearrangement joins TRBV9 to TRBJ1-1, with 8 bases matching TRBD1. The CDR3 extends over 12 amino acids. V dropped 4 bases and J dropped 11; count of bases not matched to a gene: 7. From germline, CDR1 is SGDLS and CDR2 YYNGEE. The CDR3 loop reads CASSSGQGPAFF. DNA of the CDR3: TGTGCCAGCAGCTCTGGACAGGGACCGGCTTTCTTT.

Here the CDR3 reads CASSQTGQGMREAFF. As DNA, the CDR3 is TGTGCCAGCAGTCAAACGGGACAGGGAATGCGTGAAGCTTTCTTT. This sequence joins TRBV6-5 and TRBJ1-1, with 9 positions matching TRBD1. The CDR3 is 15 amino acids. V dropped 5 bases and J dropped 7; count of bases not matched to a gene: 11. Germline V gives CDR1 MNHEY, CDR2 SVGAGI.

This rearrangement joins TRBV5-4 to TRBJ2-5, with 8 bases that match TRBD1. Germline CDR1 SGHNT, CDR2 YYREEE (reference sequence). V gave up 1 base and J gave up 5 bases; unmatched junction bases: 7. The CDR3 covers 15 residues. The CDR3 loop is CASSLRQGAFETQYF. CDR3 in DNA: TGTGCCAGCAGCTTGCGGCAGGGGGCCTTCGAGACCCAGTACTTC.

The V and J genes are TRBV30 and TRBJ1-3; D unclear. There are 12 residues in the CDR3. Germline assignment: CDR1 GTSNPN and CDR2 SVGIG (reference sequence). Trimming removed 3 bases from V and 0 bases from J, with 3 bases in between. DNA of the CDR3: TGTGCCTGGAGCCACTCTGGAAACACCATATATTTT. Translation: CAWSHSGNTIYF.

The chain links TRBV30 to TRBJ1-6, with 8 bases aligning to TRBD1. Germline V gene sequence: CDR1 GTSNPN, CDR2 SVGIG (reference sequence). V lost 3 bases and J lost 2; bases outside the gene matches: 6. CDR3 length: 16 residues. CDR3 nucleotides: TGTGCCTGGAGAAGCAGGGGGCTGACCTATAATTCACCCCTCCACTTT. As protein: CAWRSRGLTYNSPLHF.

The J gene is TRBJ2-7, the V gene TRBV15; the D gene is possibly TRBD1 (5 bases). The germline V gene has CDR1 LNHNV and CDR2 YYDKDF (reference sequence). The CDR3 is 14 residues long. Trimming stripped 4 bases from V and 5 bases from J, with 15 bases between. CDR3 sequence (DNA): TGTGCCACCAGCATGACAGCCGGCATCGACGAGCAGTACTTC. This translates into CATSMTAGIDEQYF. The whole variable domain, remainder taken from reference TRBV15 and TRBJ2-7, is DAMVIQNPRYQVTQFGKPVTLSCSQTLNHNVMYWYQQKSSQAPKLLFHYYDKDFNNEADTPDNFQSRRPNTSFCFLDIRSPGLGDTAMYLCATSMTAGIDEQYFGPGTRLTVT.

The genes are TRBV6-5 and TRBJ1-6; 8 bases match TRBD1. The CDR3 consists of 14 residues. V lost 0 bases and J lost 11; bases outside the gene matches: 3. The germline V gene has CDR1 MNHEY and CDR2 SVGAGI. Here the CDR3 reads CASSYSGQGAPLHF. In DNA, the CDR3 is TGTGCCAGCAGTTACTCTGGACAGGGCGCACCCCTCCACTTT.

This clone has only a few counts. The chain is built from TRBV25-1 and TRBJ1-5, with D maybe TRBD1 (5 bases). With 1 base removed from V and 5 bases from J, the gap between germline ends came to 15 bases. This CDR3 is built from 16 residues. Germline CDR1 is MGHDK and CDR2 is SYGVNS. The CDR3, as DNA: TGTGCCAGCAGTGAATCAGGGTCGACGATTTATCAGCCCCAGCATTTT. Encoded protein: CASSESGSTIYQPQHF.

This chain links TRBV7-9 with TRBJ2-3; TRBD1 matches at 8 bases. Germline loops: CDR1 SEHNR, CDR2 FQNEAQ (reference sequence). The CDR3 has 15 residues. V was pared by 3 bases and J by 2 bases, with 4 bases of the junction left unmatched. CDR3 sequence (DNA): TGTGCCAGCAGCTTTGACAGGGGCGCCACAGATACGCAGTATTTT. Its translation: CASSFDRGATDTQYF.

This rearrangement joins TRBV6-5 to TRBJ1-4, with D unclear. The length of the CDR3 is 12 residues. The V gene lost 10 bases and the J gene lost 7 bases, with 13 bases spanning the gap. The V gene's germline CDR1 is MNHEY and CDR2 SVGAGI. CDR3 nucleotide sequence: TGTGCCACCGGGAGAGTGGGTGAAAAACTGTTTTTT. This codes for CATGRVGEKLFF.

The V call is TRBV7-9, the J call TRBJ2-1; 11 bases match TRBD1. Germline values: CDR1 SEHNR, CDR2 FQNEAQ (reference sequence). V shed 5 bases and J 14 bases; nucleotides not matched to a gene: 5. This CDR3 spans 12 amino acids. The DNA for the CDR3 is TGTGCCAGCAGCCTGGGGACAGGGGGGAAGTTCTTC. Protein sequence: CASSLGTGGKFF.

The V and J genes are TRBV19 and TRBJ1-2; D might be TRBD1 (5 bases). Germline V CDR1 and CDR2: LNHDA, SQIVND (reference sequence). The V gene lost 7 bases and the J gene lost 4 bases, with 16 bases spanning the gap. CDR3 length: 14 residues. The CDR3, as DNA: TGTGCCAGTACCCTCAGGGCGGGAGGCTATGGCTACACCTTC. This sequence encodes CASTLRAGGYGYTF. The variable domain in full, with the rest retrieved from reference TRBV19 and TRBJ1-2, is DGGITQSPKYLFRKEGQNVTLSCEQNLNHDAMYWYRQDPGQGLRLIYYSQIVNDFQKGDIAEGYSVSREKKESFPLTVTSAQKNPTAFYLCASTLRAGGYGYTFGSGTRLTVV.

The chain uses TRBV5-4 and TRBJ2-4; 9 bases are a match to TRBD1. V dropped 4 bases and J dropped 8; count of bases not matched to a gene: 4. This CDR3 has 13 residues. CDR1 and CDR2 (germline): SGHNT, YYREEE (reference sequence). CDR3 coding DNA: TGTGCCAGCAGCCAGACAGGGGGTGACATTCAGTACTTC. Translating it yields CASSQTGGDIQYF.

The sample holds one count of this clone. The chain employs TRBV7-9 and TRBJ1-4; no firm D call. The CDR3 is 13 amino acids. V was cut by 3 bases and J by 10 bases, with 12 bases left in between. Germline values: CDR1 SEHNR, CDR2 FQNEAQ (reference sequence). The CDR3 sequence is CASSFHEEGKLFF. CDR3 in DNA: TGTGCCAGCAGCTTCCACGAGGAAGGAAAACTGTTTTTT.

The genes are TRBV4-2 and TRBJ2-1, with 8 bases that match TRBD2. Germline-derived CDR1 and CDR2 are LGHNA and YNFKEQ. The CDR3 runs 13 residues. J gave up 9 bases and V 1 base, and 2 bases lay outside the gene matches. The CDR3 here is CASSQGAGAEQFF. The CDR3 region has the DNA TGTGCCAGCAGCCAAGGAGCGGGGGCTGAGCAGTTCTTC.